This T cell receptor beta chain stems from a study of blood T cell repertoires in COVID-19. About the research overall: From T cells, B-cell-depleted T cells, or PBMCs came the material, which was cDNA or gDNA.

Sequencing used immunoSEQ multiplex PCR; TCRdb keeps in-frame clones, though not all of them. Of over 45,000 clones listed, roughly nine tenths are singletons. CDR3 size: 17 residues. Germline CDR1 is MNHEY and CDR2 is SMNVEV (reference sequence). V dropped 5 bases and J dropped 6; count of bases not matched to a gene: 12. The TCR sequence derives from a human donor in a cohort sampled during active COVID-19. The specimen sequenced was peripheral blood. This chain joins TRBV27 and TRBJ2-3, with 12 bases fitting TRBD2. The CDR3 sequence is CASSLSLTSGRRDTQYF. As DNA, the CDR3 is TGTGCCAGCAGTCTGTCCCTGACTAGCGGGAGAAGGGATACGCAGTATTTT.